This TCR beta chain was retrieved from a study of molecular identifiers for immune sequencing clone quantification. The CDR3 runs to 17 residues. Germline loops: CDR1 SGHNT, CDR2 YYREEE (reference sequence). The ends lost 4 bases at V and 4 bases at J; junction bases unmatched: 9. Study results and limitations: Among effectors, clones above 20 RNA copies held over 97% of molecules; among naive cells, under 1%.

TCR libraries were built in bulk with a published protocol and specific TCR primers. MiXCR, applied by TCRdb to the PCR reads, yields one record per CDR3 protein. The sample carries approximately 100,000 distinct CDR3 sequences, 36% recorded once. This clonotype was seen only a few times. What it recognizes is unknown. The TCR originated in a human donor in good health. Some libraries in this study had Jurkat cell RNA spiked in. The gene calls are TRBV5-4 and TRBJ2-5; 14 nucleotides agree with TRBD2. Sequenced sample: naive CD8+ T cells from blood, with Jurkat cell RNA spiked in. Specified subset: FACS-sorted CD8+CD4-CCR7+CD45RA+ naive T cells. The CDR3 here is CASSTMLGLAGGETQYF. CDR3 bases: TGTGCCAGCAGCACCATGCTTGGACTAGCGGGAGGAGAGACCCAGTACTTC. Full variable domain (missing parts from reference TRBV5-4 and TRBJ2-5): ETGVTQSPTHLIKTRGQQVTLRCSSQSGHNTVSWYQQALGQGPQFIFQYYREEENGRGNFPPRFSGLQFPNYSSELNVNALELDDSALYLCASSTMLGLAGGETQYFGPGTRLLVL.